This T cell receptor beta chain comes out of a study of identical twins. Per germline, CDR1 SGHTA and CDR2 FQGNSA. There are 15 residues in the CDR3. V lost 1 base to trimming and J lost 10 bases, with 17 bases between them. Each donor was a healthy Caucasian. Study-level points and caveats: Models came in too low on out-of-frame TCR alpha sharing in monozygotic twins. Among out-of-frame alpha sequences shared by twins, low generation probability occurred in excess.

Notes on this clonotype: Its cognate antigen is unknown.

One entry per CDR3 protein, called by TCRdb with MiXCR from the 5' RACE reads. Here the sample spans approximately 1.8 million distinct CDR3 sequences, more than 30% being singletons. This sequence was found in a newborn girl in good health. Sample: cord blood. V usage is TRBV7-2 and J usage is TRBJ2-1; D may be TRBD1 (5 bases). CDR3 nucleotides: TGTGCCAGCAGCTTAGAGGACATAAGCTTGGGGGAGCAGTTCTTC. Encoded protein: CASSLEDISLGEQFF.